The present TCR beta chain was sequenced within a study of cytomegalovirus exposure and HLA in healthy donors. Germline V gene data show CDR1 as SGHRS and CDR2 as YFSETQ. Trimming took 6 bases from V and 7 from J, leaving 10 bases between them. This CDR3 has 12 residues. The study ran its PCR with 60 Vbeta and 13 Jbeta primers. As originally analysed: Later, an analysis found roughly 80 million unique TCR beta chains, and about 10 million of these were shared. Data came from immunoSEQ multiplex PCR; TCRdb stores just in-frame clones and leaves some out. V, J and clone size derive from that table, while D and trimming were established from the DNA sequence. This table has around 270,000 clones, 80% appearing once. Overall study results and limits: V- and J-gene trimming in TCR beta was tied to a missense DCLRE1C variant by an analysis performed later.

Comment on this clone: The target antigen is unknown.

The sample was PBMCs. The source of this sequence is a girl aged 2 to 10 in good health and CMV-seronegative. The V call is TRBV5-1, the J call TRBJ2-2; unclear D gene. CDR3 sequence: CASISTGGELFF. CDR3 nucleotides: TGCGCCAGCATCTCCACTGGCGGGGAGCTGTTTTTT.